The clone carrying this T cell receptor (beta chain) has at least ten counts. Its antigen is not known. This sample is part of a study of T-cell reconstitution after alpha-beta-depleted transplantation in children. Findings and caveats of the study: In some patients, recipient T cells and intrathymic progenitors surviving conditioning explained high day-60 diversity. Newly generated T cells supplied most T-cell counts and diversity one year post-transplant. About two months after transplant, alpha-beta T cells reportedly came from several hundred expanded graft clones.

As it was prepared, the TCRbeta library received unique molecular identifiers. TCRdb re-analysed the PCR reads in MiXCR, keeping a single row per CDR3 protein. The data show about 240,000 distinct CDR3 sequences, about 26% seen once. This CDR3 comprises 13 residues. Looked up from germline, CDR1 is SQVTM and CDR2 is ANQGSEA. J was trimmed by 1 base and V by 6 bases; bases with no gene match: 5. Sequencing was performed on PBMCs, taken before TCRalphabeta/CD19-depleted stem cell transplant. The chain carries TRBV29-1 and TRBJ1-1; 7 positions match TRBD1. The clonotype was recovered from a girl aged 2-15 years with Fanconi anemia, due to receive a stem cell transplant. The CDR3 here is CSVGDSPNTEAFF. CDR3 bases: TGCAGCGTAGGGGACAGTCCGAACACTGAAGCTTTCTTT.